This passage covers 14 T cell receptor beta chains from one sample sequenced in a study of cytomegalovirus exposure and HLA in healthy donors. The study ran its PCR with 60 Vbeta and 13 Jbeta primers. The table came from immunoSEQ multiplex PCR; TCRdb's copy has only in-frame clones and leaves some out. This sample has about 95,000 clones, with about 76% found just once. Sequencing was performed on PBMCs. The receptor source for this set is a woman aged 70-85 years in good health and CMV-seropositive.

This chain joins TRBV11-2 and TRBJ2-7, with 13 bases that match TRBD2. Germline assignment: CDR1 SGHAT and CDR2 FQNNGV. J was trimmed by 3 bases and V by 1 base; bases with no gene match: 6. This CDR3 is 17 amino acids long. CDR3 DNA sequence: TGTGCCAGCAGCTTAGTTCGTACTAGCGGGAGGGACTACGAGCAGTACTTC. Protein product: CASSLVRTSGRDYEQYF.

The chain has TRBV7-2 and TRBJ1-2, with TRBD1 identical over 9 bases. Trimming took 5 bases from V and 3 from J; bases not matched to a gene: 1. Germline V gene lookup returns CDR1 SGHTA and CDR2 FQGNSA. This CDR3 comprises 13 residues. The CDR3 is CASSRTGDYGYTF. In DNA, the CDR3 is TGTGCCAGCAGCCGGACAGGGGACTATGGCTACACCTTC.

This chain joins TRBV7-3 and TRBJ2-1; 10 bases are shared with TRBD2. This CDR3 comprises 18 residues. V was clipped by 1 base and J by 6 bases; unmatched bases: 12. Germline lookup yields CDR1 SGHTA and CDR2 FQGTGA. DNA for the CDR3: TGTGCCAGCAGCTTAATGGGGCCTAGCGGGAGAAGTGTCAATGAGCAGTTCTTC. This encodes CASSLMGPSGRSVNEQFF.

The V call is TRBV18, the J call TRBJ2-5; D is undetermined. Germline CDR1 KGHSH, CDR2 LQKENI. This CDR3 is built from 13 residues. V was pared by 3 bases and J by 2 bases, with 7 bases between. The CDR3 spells CASSPSQQETQYF. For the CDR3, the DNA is TGTGCCAGCTCACCCAGTCAACAAGAGACCCAGTACTTC.

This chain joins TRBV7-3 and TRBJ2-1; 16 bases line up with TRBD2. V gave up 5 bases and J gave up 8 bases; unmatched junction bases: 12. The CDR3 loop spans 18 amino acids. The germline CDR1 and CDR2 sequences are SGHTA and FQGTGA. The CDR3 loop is CASSRTGTSGRASHEQFF. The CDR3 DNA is TGTGCCAGCAGCCGTACCGGGACTAGCGGGAGGGCCTCACATGAGCAGTTCTTC.

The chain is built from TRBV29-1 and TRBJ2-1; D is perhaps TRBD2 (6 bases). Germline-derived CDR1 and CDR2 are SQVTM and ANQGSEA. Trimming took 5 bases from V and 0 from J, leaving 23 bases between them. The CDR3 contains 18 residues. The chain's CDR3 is CSVSWTRGGELSYNEQFF. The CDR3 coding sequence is TGCAGCGTTTCCTGGACGCGGGGCGGCGAGCTCTCCTACAATGAGCAGTTCTTC.

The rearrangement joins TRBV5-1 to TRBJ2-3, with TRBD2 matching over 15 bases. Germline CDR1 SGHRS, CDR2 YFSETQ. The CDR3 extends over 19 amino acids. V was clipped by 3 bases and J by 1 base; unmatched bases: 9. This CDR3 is CASSSVPGLAGGGTDTQYF. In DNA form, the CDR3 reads TGCGCCAGCAGCTCAGTCCCGGGACTAGCGGGAGGCGGCACAGATACGCAGTATTTT.

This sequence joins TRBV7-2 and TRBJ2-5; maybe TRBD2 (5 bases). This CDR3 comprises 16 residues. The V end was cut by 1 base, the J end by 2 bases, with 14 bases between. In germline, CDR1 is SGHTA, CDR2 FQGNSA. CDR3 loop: CASSLGARRGQETQYF. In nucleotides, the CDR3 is TGTGCCAGCAGCTTAGGGGCTAGACGAGGGCAAGAGACCCAGTACTTC.

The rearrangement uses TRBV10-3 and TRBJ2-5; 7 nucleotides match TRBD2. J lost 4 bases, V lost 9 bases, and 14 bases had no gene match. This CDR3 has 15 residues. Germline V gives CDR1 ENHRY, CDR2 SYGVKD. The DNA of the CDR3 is TGTGCCATACGCGCGGGAATTGCGGGAGCAGAGACCCAGTACTTC. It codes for CAIRAGIAGAETQYF.

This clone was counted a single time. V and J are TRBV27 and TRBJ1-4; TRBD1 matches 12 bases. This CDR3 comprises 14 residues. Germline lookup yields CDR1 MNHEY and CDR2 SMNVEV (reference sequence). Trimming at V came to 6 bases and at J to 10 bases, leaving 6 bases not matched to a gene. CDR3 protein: CASRGGQGARKLFF. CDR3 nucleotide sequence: TGTGCCAGCAGAGGGGGACAGGGGGCAAGAAAACTGTTTTTT.

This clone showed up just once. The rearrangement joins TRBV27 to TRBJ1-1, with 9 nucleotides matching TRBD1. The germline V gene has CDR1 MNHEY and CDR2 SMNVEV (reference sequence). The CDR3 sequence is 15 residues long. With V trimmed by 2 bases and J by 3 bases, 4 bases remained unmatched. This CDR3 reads CASSLDRGEYTEAFF. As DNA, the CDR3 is TGTGCCAGCAGTTTAGACAGGGGGGAATACACTGAAGCTTTCTTT.

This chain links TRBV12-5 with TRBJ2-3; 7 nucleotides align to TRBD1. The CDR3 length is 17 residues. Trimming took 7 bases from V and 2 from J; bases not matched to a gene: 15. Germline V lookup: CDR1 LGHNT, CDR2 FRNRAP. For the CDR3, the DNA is TGTGCTAGTGCCCGACGTCCGGGACAGCAAAACACAGATACGCAGTATTTT. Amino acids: CASARRPGQQNTDTQYF.

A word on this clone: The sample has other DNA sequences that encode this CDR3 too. Here the CDR3 DNA reads TGTGCCAGTAGTATTGGCGGGGGGCAAGAGACCCAGTACTTC. It codes for CASSIGGGQETQYF. The chain couples TRBV19 to TRBJ2-5; 8 bases fit TRBD2. Germline assignment: CDR1 LNHDA and CDR2 SQIVND (reference sequence). V lost 3 bases and J lost 2; bases outside the gene matches: 2. The CDR3 extends over 14 amino acids.

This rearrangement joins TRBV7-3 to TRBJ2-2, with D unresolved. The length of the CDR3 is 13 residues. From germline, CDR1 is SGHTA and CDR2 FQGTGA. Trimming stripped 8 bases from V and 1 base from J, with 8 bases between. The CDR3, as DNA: TGTGCCAGCTCCCGAGTGAACACCGGGGAGCTGTTTTTT. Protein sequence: CASSRVNTGELFF.